The 32 T cell receptor beta chains below were found in one sample sequenced in a study. MiXCR was run by TCRdb on the RT-PCR reads, yielding one entry per CDR3 protein. The sample lists fewer than 800,000 distinct CDR3 sequences, more than 13% seen once, with 3.6% in the top ten. Material for sequencing was memory CD4+ T cells from blood. These TCRs come from a female donor in good health, serving as a healthy control.

The chain carries TRBV5-1 and TRBJ1-1, with D hard to call. V was shortened by 5 bases and J by 8 bases, with 19 bases between the two germline ends. Germline V gene data show CDR1 as SGHRS and CDR2 as YFSETQ. The CDR3 extends over 14 amino acids. The CDR3 loop reads CASSRTTDVLEAFF. CDR3 bases: TGCGCCAGCAGTCGCACGACGGACGTACTGGAAGCTTTCTTT.

The sample holds a few counts of this clonotype. The genes are TRBV12-3 or TRBV12-4 and TRBJ1-6; 7 nucleotides align to TRBD1. Germline trimming cut 2 bases from V and 7 bases from J; bases unmatched to any gene: 5. CDR3 size: 15 residues. The CDR3 loop is CASSLNRQGNSPLHF. The CDR3 nucleotides are TGTGCCAGCAGTTTAAACCGACAGGGAAATTCACCCCTCCACTTT.

The CDR3 spells CASRGQRNYGYTF. The CDR3 DNA reads as TGTGCCAGCAGAGGGCAAAGGAACTATGGCTACACCTTC. The rearrangement uses TRBV27 and TRBJ1-2, with D uncertain. This CDR3 is built from 13 residues. The V and J ends lost 6 bases and 2 bases respectively, with 10 bases between them. Germline assignment: CDR1 MNHEY and CDR2 SMNVEV (reference sequence).

This clonotype appeared a few times. The J gene is TRBJ1-1, the V gene TRBV7-6; 9 positions match TRBD1. CDR1 is SGHVS and CDR2 is FNYEAQ in the germline V gene. The CDR3 has 15 residues. The V gene end was trimmed by 4 bases and the J gene end by 1 base; junction bases not matched to a gene: 4. The CDR3 DNA follows: TGTGCCAGCAGCTGGGGACAGGGACAGAACACTGAAGCTTTCTTT. Residues: CASSWGQGQNTEAFF.

This sequence joins TRBV5-1 and TRBJ2-5; D gene unclear. Germline lookup yields CDR1 SGHRS and CDR2 YFSETQ. This CDR3 region has 14 residues. Trimming took 0 bases from V and 2 from J, leaving 8 bases between them. Here the CDR3 DNA reads TGCGCCAGCAGCTTGGTTCCCGGGCAAGAGACCCAGTACTTC. It specifies CASSLVPGQETQYF.

This clonotype was recorded at least ten times. This chain joins TRBV29-1 and TRBJ1-2, with 8 bases lining up with TRBD1. V lost 6 bases and J lost 4; bases outside the gene matches: 13. Germline V gene lookup returns CDR1 SQVTM and CDR2 ANQGSEA. This CDR3 contains 15 residues. CDR3 region: CSVADRAGGSYGYTF. CDR3 nucleotides: TGCAGCGTGGCGGACAGGGCAGGGGGCTCCTATGGCTACACCTTC.

The chain is built from TRBV6-2 or TRBV6-3 and TRBJ2-5, with 9 positions matching TRBD1. J gave up 2 bases and V 5 bases, and 12 bases lay outside the gene matches. The CDR3 consists of 17 residues. The germline V gene has CDR1 MNHEY and CDR2 SVGEGT. The chain's CDR3 is CASSTIQGALGQETQYF. In DNA, the CDR3 is TGTGCCAGCAGTACGATACAGGGGGCTTTGGGACAAGAGACCCAGTACTTC.

The V and J genes are TRBV27 and TRBJ2-7; 12 bases line up with TRBD2. After removal of 6 bases from V and 9 bases from J, the junction contained 24 bases not matched to a gene. The CDR3 covers 19 residues. Looked up from germline, CDR1 is MNHEY and CDR2 is SMNVEV (reference sequence). The CDR3 reads CASRPRTSGTRTWSHGQYF. DNA for the CDR3: TGTGCCAGCAGGCCTAGGACTAGCGGGACTCGGACCTGGAGTCACGGGCAGTACTTC.

There are many counts of this clonotype. The chain recombines TRBV5-1 with TRBJ2-7; D is possibly TRBD1 (6 bases). V gave up 1 base and J gave up 5 bases, with 19 bases separating them. The V gene's germline CDR1 is SGHRS and CDR2 YFSETQ. The CDR3 has 16 amino acids. CDR3 protein: CASSLFSDSLGDEQYF. DNA of the CDR3: TGCGCCAGCAGCTTGTTCTCGGACAGCTTGGGAGACGAGCAGTACTTC.

This clonotype was observed a handful of times. The chain combines TRBV20-1 with TRBJ2-5; 10 bases agree with TRBD2. V shed 3 bases and J 5 bases; nucleotides not matched to a gene: 6. Germline CDR1 DFQATT, CDR2 SNEGSKA (reference sequence). This CDR3 spans 14 amino acids. The CDR3 here is CSASFLAGAETQYF. The CDR3 DNA follows: TGCAGTGCTAGCTTTCTAGCGGGAGCGGAGACCCAGTACTTC.

V and J are TRBV7-2 and TRBJ2-1, with 9 bases matching TRBD2. CDR3 length: 15 amino acids. Germline CDR1 SGHTA, CDR2 FQGNSA. Trimming took 0 bases from V and 6 from J; bases not matched to a gene: 3. CDR3 loop: CASSLAGTSSNEQFF. CDR3 in DNA: TGTGCCAGCAGCTTAGCCGGGACTAGCAGCAATGAGCAGTTCTTC.

This clonotype showed up just once. This chain joins TRBV4-2 and TRBJ2-2; 9 nucleotides align to TRBD2. The V gene's germline CDR1 is LGHNA and CDR2 YNFKEQ. The length of the CDR3 is 18 residues. J gave up 6 bases and V 4 bases, and 15 bases lay outside the gene matches. The CDR3 region is CASSREVLAGGGPGELFF. The CDR3 DNA follows: TGTGCCAGCAGCCGAGAAGTCTTGGCGGGAGGGGGGCCCGGGGAGCTGTTTTTT.

Remarks on this clonotype: Compared with germline, one end of the junction differs, possibly owing to a read error. The V call is TRBV20-1, the J call TRBJ2-1; tentatively, D is TRBD1 or TRBD2 (5 bases each). This CDR3 comprises 12 residues. Germline CDR1 is DFQATT and CDR2 is SNEGSKA (reference sequence). The CDR3 spells CSATTVGDEKFF. CDR3 nucleotides: TGCAGTGCTACGACAGTGGGGGATGAGAAGTTCTTC.

There are many counts of this clonotype. CDR3 sequence: CASSQSHGTAYEQYF. DNA of the CDR3: TGCGCCAGCAGCCAATCTCACGGGACAGCCTACGAGCAGTACTTC. The V gene is TRBV4-3, the J gene TRBJ2-7, with 7 bases aligning to TRBD1. The germline CDR1 and CDR2 sequences are LGHNA and YSLEER. The CDR3 contains 15 residues. The junction had 6 bases not matched to a gene; V was cut back by 2 bases and J by 2 bases.

This clonotype occurred a few times. The chain recombines TRBV30 with TRBJ1-3, with D unresolved. Germline V gene sequence: CDR1 GTSNPN, CDR2 SVGIG (reference sequence). The CDR3 runs to 13 residues. Between the trimmed V and J ends, which lost 0 bases and 1 base, there was a span of 4 bases. The CDR3 bases are TGTGCCTGGAGTGTGGGTTCTGGAAACACCATATATTTT. The encoded protein is CAWSVGSGNTIYF.

This clonotype was recorded at least ten times. J is TRBJ1-3 and V is TRBV4-2; D uncertain. V lost 1 base and J 0 bases, leaving 10 bases between the germline ends. Germline assignment: CDR1 LGHNA and CDR2 YNFKEQ. This CDR3 comprises 16 residues. The CDR3 here is CASSQAHTSSGNTIYF. The CDR3 DNA follows: TGTGCCAGCAGCCAAGCTCACACTAGCTCTGGAAACACCATATATTTT.

This clonotype has a count of ten or more. An end of the junction differs from the germline gene, which may be a read error. CDR3 sequence (DNA): TGTGCCAGCAGCTTGGGCAGTCTCTATGGCTACACCTTC. Translation gives CASSLGSLYGYTF. This sequence joins TRBV5-1 and TRBJ1-2; D remains ambiguous. The CDR3 sequence is 13 residues long. Germline values: CDR1 SGHRS, CDR2 YFSETQ.

V gene TRBV11-2 combines with J gene TRBJ2-3; D possibly matches TRBD1 or TRBD2 (6 bases each). The V and J ends lost 0 bases and 5 bases respectively, with 12 bases between them. The CDR3 has 15 residues. Per germline, CDR1 SGHAT and CDR2 FQNNGV. The CDR3: CASSLDPGAGDTQYF. The CDR3 DNA reads as TGTGCCAGCAGCTTAGATCCGGGGGCGGGAGATACGCAGTATTTT. Full variable domain (missing parts from reference TRBV11-2 and TRBJ2-3): EAGVAQSPRYKIIEKRQSVAFWCNPISGHATLYWYQQILGQGPKLLIQFQNNGVVDDSQLPKDRFSAERLKGVDSTLKIQPAKLEDSAVYLCASSLDPGAGDTQYFGPGTRLTVL.

This clonotype was seen a handful of times. The chain is built from TRBV5-1 and TRBJ2-2; 11 bases line up with TRBD2. Germline V gene lookup returns CDR1 SGHRS and CDR2 YFSETQ. After removal of 2 bases from V and 2 bases from J, the junction contained 5 bases not matched to a gene. This CDR3 spans 17 amino acids. The CDR3 loop reads CASSFGGTSGNTGELFF. The CDR3 nucleotides are TGCGCCAGCAGCTTTGGGGGGACTAGCGGAAACACCGGGGAGCTGTTTTTT.

The chain combines TRBV5-1 with TRBJ2-7; tentatively, D is TRBD1 (6 bases). The CDR3 is made up of 16 amino acids. From germline, CDR1 is SGHRS and CDR2 YFSETQ. V was trimmed by 4 bases and J by 1 base, leaving 18 bases between them. The CDR3 here is CASSEYQQGISYEQYF. The CDR3 nucleotides are TGCGCCAGCAGCGAGTATCAACAGGGTATATCCTACGAGCAGTACTTC.

This chain uses TRBV7-9 with TRBJ1-3, with TRBD1 as a possible D gene (5 bases). There are 12 residues in the CDR3. The V and J ends lost 5 bases and 14 bases respectively, with 16 bases between them. Germline values: CDR1 SEHNR, CDR2 FQNEAQ (reference sequence). CDR3 sequence: CASSHGTDRLYF. As DNA, the CDR3 is TGTGCCAGCAGCCACGGGACGGACCGGCTATATTTT.

The chain recombines TRBV28 with TRBJ2-3, with unresolved D. Germline assignment: CDR1 MDHEN and CDR2 SYDVKM. V was trimmed by 4 bases and J by 7 bases, leaving 12 bases between them. The CDR3 loop spans 13 amino acids. CDR3 sequence (DNA): TGTGCCAGCAGTTCCCCAGCACTACATACGCAGTATTTT. Translated: CASSSPALHTQYF.

The CDR3 protein is CASSYGLAKVATDTQYF. The CDR3 bases are TGTGCCAGCAGCTACGGACTAGCGAAGGTTGCTACAGATACGCAGTATTTT. J is TRBJ2-3 and V is TRBV4-2; 9 nucleotides align to TRBD2. Trimming removed 5 bases from V and 3 bases from J; junction bases left unmatched: 12. Germline V gene sequence: CDR1 LGHNA, CDR2 YNFKEQ. The CDR3 consists of 17 residues.

This clonotype was observed a handful of times. J is TRBJ2-1 and V is TRBV5-1; TRBD2 matches at 7 bases. V lost 2 bases and J lost 6; bases outside the gene matches: 8. Germline lookup yields CDR1 SGHRS and CDR2 YFSETQ. The CDR3 totals 15 residues. The CDR3 DNA reads as TGCGCCAGCAGCTTAGTCGCGGGAGACTCCAATGAGCAGTTCTTC. Its protein product is CASSLVAGDSNEQFF.

This sequence joins TRBV10-3 and TRBJ2-1, with TRBD2 matching 15 bases. Germline loops: CDR1 ENHRY, CDR2 SYGVKD. This CDR3 is built from 16 residues. V lost 8 bases to trimming and J lost 9 bases; unmatched junction nucleotides: 11. CDR3 coding DNA: TGTGCCATCCAAGAGGGACTAGCGGGAGGTTTAGGTGAGCAGTTCTTC. As protein: CAIQEGLAGGLGEQFF.

The chain employs TRBV20-1 and TRBJ2-7; D is unclear. Germline V gives CDR1 DFQATT, CDR2 SNEGSKA (reference sequence). CDR3 length equals 14 residues. Trimming took off 6 bases at V and 3 bases at J, with 18 bases between the two ends. CDR3 protein: CSAETSTSYYEQYF. CDR3 nucleotide sequence: TGCAGTGCGGAGACTTCAACCAGCTACTACGAGCAGTACTTC.

The chain joins TRBV5-1 to TRBJ1-2; tentatively, D is TRBD1 (6 bases). CDR3 length equals 14 residues. The V gene lost 0 bases and the J gene lost 3 bases, with 9 bases spanning the gap. Germline CDR1 reads SGHRS; CDR2 reads YFSETQ. CDR3 sequence: CASSLDWTDYGYTF. In DNA, the CDR3 is TGCGCCAGCAGCTTGGATTGGACAGACTATGGCTACACCTTC.

This clonotype has a handful of counts. The rearrangement uses TRBV24-1 and TRBJ2-7, with D possibly TRBD2 on 6 matching bases. Germline V gives CDR1 KGHDR, CDR2 SFDVKD. The V gene lost 3 bases and the J gene lost 2 bases, with 13 bases spanning the gap. There are 15 residues in the CDR3. The CDR3 protein is CATSDALTGAYEQYF. The CDR3 DNA follows: TGTGCCACCAGTGATGCCCTAACGGGGGCCTACGAGCAGTACTTC.

This clonotype has a count of ten or more. The chain is built from TRBV4-2 and TRBJ2-3; 10 positions agree with TRBD2. This CDR3 comprises 14 residues. Germline V gene lookup returns CDR1 LGHNA and CDR2 YNFKEQ. The J segment lost 5 bases and the V segment lost 1 base, leaving 0 bases of the junction unmatched. CDR3 coding DNA: TGTGCCAGCAGCCAAGGGACTAGCGGAGATACGCAGTATTTT. Residues: CASSQGTSGDTQYF.

This clonotype came up a few times. This clone may be a read error of a much larger clone one base away. This chain connects TRBV7-9 to TRBJ2-1; no reliable D call. Germline V gives CDR1 SEHNR, CDR2 FQNEAQ (reference sequence). The CDR3 covers 14 residues. Trimming pared 1 base from V and 0 bases from J, leaving 4 bases between. The CDR3 reads CASSLDYSYNEQFF. CDR3 in DNA: TGTGCCAGCAGCTTAGATTACTCCTACAATGAGCAGTTCTTC.

This clonotype has a count of ten or more. V gene TRBV5-5 combines with J gene TRBJ1-2; no reliable D call. The germline gives CDR1 SGHKS, CDR2 YYEKEE (reference sequence). The V end was cut by 2 bases, the J end by 5 bases, with 10 bases between. This CDR3 region has 13 residues. The CDR3 DNA follows: TGTGCCAGCAGCTTCGGGCAGCCTTATGGCTACACCTTC. It specifies CASSFGQPYGYTF.

The table lists this clonotype with many counts. The rearrangement uses TRBV6-2 or TRBV6-3 and TRBJ2-3; 10 nucleotides match TRBD1. CDR3 size: 17 residues. Germline V gene sequence: CDR1 MNHEY, CDR2 SVGEGT. J lost 0 bases, V lost 5 bases, and 8 bases had no gene match. The CDR3 loop is CASSTWDRGRSTDTQYF. For the CDR3, the DNA is TGTGCCAGCAGTACCTGGGACAGGGGAAGGAGCACAGATACGCAGTATTTT.